The 7 T cell receptor beta chains below come from one sample, sequenced in a study of regulatory T cells in long-lasting Graves disease. Arm-PCR with iRepertoire HTBI primers amplified the CDR3 regions for these TCR beta libraries. One entry per CDR3 protein, called by TCRdb with MiXCR from the multiplex PCR reads. The sample yields 390,000 or so distinct CDR3 sequences, less than 30% seen once. Time point meaning: persistent/refractory GD, antithyroid drugs over 5 years with positive TRAb. Isolated PBMC RNA provided the starting material for the TCR library. This sample comprised peripheral blood mononuclear cells (PBMCs), obtained when the disease was refractory, from a patient treated with antithyroid drugs. The receptor source for this set is a woman in her 40s with Graves disease.

Regarding this clonotype: A much larger clone differs from this one at a single base, so this may be a read error. The rearrangement uses TRBV12-3 or TRBV12-4 and TRBJ1-1; D might be TRBD1 (6 bases). The CDR3 is 13 residues long. V was cut by 5 bases and J by 4 bases, with 11 bases left in between. CDR3 sequence (DNA): TGTGCCAGCAGTGGGGGGGCCTGCACTGAAGCTTTCTTT. Its protein product is CASSGGACTEAFF.

This clonotype appeared many times. The chain's CDR3 is CATSSRGLDNEKLFF. In nucleotides, the CDR3 is TGTGCCACCAGCTCGCGGGGTCTGGATAATGAAAAACTGTTTTTT. The chain joins TRBV15 to TRBJ1-4; D is uncertain. Per the germline V gene, CDR1 is LNHNV and CDR2 is YYDKDF (reference sequence). The CDR3 totals 15 residues. V dropped 5 bases and J dropped 4 bases, with 14 bases sitting between them.

The V and J genes are TRBV6-2 or TRBV6-3 and TRBJ2-1; D is uncertain. CDR1 is MNHEY, CDR2 SVGEGT, per germline. V shed 5 bases and J shed 3 bases, with 14 bases lying between them. The CDR3 covers 15 residues. CDR3 DNA sequence: TGTGCCAGCAGTGAACTGCGTAAATACTACAATGAGCAGTTCTTC. This translates into CASSELRKYYNEQFF.

This clonotype was picked up many times. The rearrangement links TRBV28 to TRBJ2-7; D is unclear. Trimming removed 4 bases from V and 6 bases from J, with 13 bases in between. The CDR3 loop spans 13 amino acids. Germline loops: CDR1 MDHEN, CDR2 SYDVKM. CDR3 sequence (DNA): TGTGCCAGCAGTTCAAATAATAAGTTCGAGCAGTACTTC. This codes for CASSSNNKFEQYF.

This clonotype was detected many times. The chain is built from TRBV7-9 and TRBJ1-1, with no clear D. CDR1 and CDR2 (germline): SEHNR, FQNEAQ (reference sequence). The CDR3 sequence is 13 residues long. The V gene lost 8 bases and the J gene lost 4 bases, with 14 bases spanning the gap. Here the CDR3 DNA reads TGTGCCAGCGCGGACGGACTAGGCACTGAAGCTTTCTTT. This sequence encodes CASADGLGTEAFF.

This rearrangement joins TRBV20-1 to TRBJ2-5, with 7 bases fitting TRBD2. V shed 6 bases, J shed 4 bases, and the junction held 11 bases outside the gene matches. Per the germline V gene, CDR1 is DFQATT and CDR2 is SNEGSKA (reference sequence). There are 14 residues in the CDR3. CDR3 in amino acids: CSASSGLRVETQYF. CDR3 DNA sequence: TGCAGTGCATCGTCGGGACTAAGGGTAGAGACCCAGTACTTC.

This chain connects TRBV5-1 to TRBJ2-1; D may be TRBD1 (6 bases). The germline V gene has CDR1 SGHRS and CDR2 YFSETQ. V lost 7 bases, J lost 10 bases, and 24 bases lay in between. The CDR3 runs to 15 residues. This chain's CDR3 is CASYLSPGALGEQFF. The CDR3 bases are TGCGCCAGCTATCTAAGCCCAGGGGCCCTTGGGGAGCAGTTCTTC.